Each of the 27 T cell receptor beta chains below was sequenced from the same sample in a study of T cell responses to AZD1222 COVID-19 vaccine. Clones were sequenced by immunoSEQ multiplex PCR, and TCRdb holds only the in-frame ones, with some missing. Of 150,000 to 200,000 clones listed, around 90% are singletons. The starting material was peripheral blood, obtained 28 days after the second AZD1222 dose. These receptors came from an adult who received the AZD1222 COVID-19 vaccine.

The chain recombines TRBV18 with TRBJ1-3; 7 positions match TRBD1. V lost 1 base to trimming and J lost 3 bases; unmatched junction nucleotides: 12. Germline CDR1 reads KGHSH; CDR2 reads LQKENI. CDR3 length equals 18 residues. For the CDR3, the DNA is TGTGCCAGCTCACCACTTTATGGGAACAGGGGCAGTGGAAACACCATATATTTT. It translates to CASSPLYGNRGSGNTIYF.

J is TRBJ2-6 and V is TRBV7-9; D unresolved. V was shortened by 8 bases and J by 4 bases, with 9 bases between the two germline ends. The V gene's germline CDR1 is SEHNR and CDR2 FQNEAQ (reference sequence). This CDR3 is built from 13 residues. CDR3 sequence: CASPPSGANVLTF. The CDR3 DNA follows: TGTGCCAGCCCCCCATCCGGGGCCAACGTCCTGACTTTC.

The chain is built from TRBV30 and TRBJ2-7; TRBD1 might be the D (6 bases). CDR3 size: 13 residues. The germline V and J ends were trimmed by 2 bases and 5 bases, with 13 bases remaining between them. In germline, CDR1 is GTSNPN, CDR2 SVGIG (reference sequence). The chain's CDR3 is CAWSPTDSHEQYF. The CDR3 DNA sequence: TGTGCCTGGAGTCCGACGGACAGCCACGAGCAGTACTTC.

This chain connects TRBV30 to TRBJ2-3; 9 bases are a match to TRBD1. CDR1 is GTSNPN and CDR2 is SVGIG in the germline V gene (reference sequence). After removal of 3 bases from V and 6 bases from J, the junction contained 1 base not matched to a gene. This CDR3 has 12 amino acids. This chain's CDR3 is CAWRTGGDTQYF. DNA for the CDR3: TGTGCCTGGAGAACAGGGGGCGATACGCAGTATTTT.

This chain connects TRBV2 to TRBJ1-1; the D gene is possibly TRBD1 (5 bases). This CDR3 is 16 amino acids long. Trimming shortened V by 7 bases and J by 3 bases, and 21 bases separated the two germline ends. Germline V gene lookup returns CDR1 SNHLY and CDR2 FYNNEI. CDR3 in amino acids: CASNGALSWGDTEAFF. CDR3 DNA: TGTGCCAGCAACGGGGCACTTTCCTGGGGAGACACTGAAGCTTTCTTT.

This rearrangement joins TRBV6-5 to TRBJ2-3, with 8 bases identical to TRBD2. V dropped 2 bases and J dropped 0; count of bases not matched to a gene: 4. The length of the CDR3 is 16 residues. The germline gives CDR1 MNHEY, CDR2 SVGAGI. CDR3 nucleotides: TGTGCCAGCAGTTACAGCCCGGGGGGGAGCACAGATACGCAGTATTTT. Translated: CASSYSPGGSTDTQYF.

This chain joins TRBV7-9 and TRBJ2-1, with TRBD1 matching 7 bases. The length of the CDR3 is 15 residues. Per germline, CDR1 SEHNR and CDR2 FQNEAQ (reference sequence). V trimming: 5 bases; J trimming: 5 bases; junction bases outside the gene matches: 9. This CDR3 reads CASSPRQGPHNEQFF. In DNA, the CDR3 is TGTGCCAGCAGCCCGAGACAGGGTCCCCACAATGAGCAGTTCTTC.

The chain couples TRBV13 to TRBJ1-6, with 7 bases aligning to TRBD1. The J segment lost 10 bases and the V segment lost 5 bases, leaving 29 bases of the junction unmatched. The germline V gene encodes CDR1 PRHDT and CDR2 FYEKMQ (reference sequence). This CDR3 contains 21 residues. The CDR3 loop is CASSTDRTSHLIAPGMSPLHF. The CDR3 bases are TGTGCCAGCAGCACGGACAGGACCTCACACCTTATAGCCCCGGGTATGTCACCCCTCCACTTT.

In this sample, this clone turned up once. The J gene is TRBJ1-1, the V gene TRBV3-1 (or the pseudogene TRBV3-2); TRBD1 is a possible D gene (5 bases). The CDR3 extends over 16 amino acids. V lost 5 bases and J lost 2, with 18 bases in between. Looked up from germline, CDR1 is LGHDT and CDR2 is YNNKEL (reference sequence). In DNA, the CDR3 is TGTGCCAGCAGCGAACAGGCGGGACTTCCTAACACTGAAGCTTTCTTT. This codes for CASSEQAGLPNTEAFF.

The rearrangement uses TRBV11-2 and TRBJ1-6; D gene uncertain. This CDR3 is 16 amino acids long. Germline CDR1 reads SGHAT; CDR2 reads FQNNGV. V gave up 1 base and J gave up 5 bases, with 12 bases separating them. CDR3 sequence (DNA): TGTGCCAGCAGCTTAGGACTCCGGGTCGATAATTCACCCCTCCACTTT. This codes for CASSLGLRVDNSPLHF.

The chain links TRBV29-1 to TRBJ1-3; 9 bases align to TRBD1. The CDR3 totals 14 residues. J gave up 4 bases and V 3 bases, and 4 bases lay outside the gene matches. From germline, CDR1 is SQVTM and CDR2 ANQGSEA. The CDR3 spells CSVDGGTGGNTIYF. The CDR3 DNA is TGCAGCGTTGACGGGGGGACAGGGGGAAACACCATATATTTT.

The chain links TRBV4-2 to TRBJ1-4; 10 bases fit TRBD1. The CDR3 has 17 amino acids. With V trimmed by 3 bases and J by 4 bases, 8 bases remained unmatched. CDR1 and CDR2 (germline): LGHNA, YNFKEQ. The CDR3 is CASSQTGGRQLNEKLFF. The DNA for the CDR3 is TGTGCCAGCAGCCAGACAGGGGGCCGTCAGCTTAATGAAAAACTGTTTTTT.

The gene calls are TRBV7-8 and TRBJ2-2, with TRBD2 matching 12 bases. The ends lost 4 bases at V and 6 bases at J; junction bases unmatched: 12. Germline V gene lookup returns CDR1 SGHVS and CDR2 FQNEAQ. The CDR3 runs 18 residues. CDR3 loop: CASSWPSSGGAPAGELFF. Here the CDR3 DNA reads TGTGCCAGCAGCTGGCCTTCTAGCGGGGGGGCCCCTGCCGGGGAGCTGTTTTTT.

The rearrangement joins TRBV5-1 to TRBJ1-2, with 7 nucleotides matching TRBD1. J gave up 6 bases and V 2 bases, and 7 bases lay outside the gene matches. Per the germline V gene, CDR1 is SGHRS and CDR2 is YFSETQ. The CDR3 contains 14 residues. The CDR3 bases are TGCGCCAGCAGCTTAGGACAGGAGCATAATGGCTACACCTTC. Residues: CASSLGQEHNGYTF.

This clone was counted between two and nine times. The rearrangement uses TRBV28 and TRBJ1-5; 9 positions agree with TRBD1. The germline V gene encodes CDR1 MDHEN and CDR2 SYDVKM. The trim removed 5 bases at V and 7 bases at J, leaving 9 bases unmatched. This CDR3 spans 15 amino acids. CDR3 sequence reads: CASSLSGTGIQPQHF. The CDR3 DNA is TGTGCCAGCAGTCTATCGGGGACAGGGATCCAGCCCCAGCATTTT.

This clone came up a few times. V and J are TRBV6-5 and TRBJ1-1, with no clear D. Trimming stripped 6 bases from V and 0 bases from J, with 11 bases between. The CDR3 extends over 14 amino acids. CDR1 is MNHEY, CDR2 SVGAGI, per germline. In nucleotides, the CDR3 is TGTGCCAGCAGAAGGGATCCGCTGAACACTGAAGCTTTCTTT. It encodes CASRRDPLNTEAFF.

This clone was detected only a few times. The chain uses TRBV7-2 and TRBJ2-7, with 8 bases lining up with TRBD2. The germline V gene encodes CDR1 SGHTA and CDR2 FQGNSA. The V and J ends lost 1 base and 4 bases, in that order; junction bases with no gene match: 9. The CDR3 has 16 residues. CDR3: CASSLGSSGGRYEQYF. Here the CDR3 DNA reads TGTGCCAGCAGCTTAGGGTCCAGCGGGGGCCGTTACGAGCAGTACTTC. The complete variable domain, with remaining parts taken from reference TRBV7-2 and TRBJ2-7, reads GAGVSQSPSNKVTEKGKDVELRCDPISGHTALYWYRQSLGQGLEFLIYFQGNSAPDKSGLPSDRFSAERTGGSVSTLTIQRTQQEDSAVYLCASSLGSSGGRYEQYFGPGTRLTVT.

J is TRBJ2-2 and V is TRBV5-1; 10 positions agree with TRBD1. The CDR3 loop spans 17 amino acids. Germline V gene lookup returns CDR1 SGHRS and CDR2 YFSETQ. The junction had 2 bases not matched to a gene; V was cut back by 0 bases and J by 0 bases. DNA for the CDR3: TGCGCCAGCAGCTTGGAAGGGACAGGGGCGAACACCGGGGAGCTGTTTTTT. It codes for CASSLEGTGANTGELFF.

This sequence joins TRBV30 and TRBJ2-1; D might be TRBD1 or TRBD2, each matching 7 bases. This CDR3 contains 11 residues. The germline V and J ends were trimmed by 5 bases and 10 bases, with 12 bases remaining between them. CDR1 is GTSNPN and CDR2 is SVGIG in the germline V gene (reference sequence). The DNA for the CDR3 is TGTGCCTGGGGGAGGGGGCAGGAGCAGTTCTTC. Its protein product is CAWGRGQEQFF.

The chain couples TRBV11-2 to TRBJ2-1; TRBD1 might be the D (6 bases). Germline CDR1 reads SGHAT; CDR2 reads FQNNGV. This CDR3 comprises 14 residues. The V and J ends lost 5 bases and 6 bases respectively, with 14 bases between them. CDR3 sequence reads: CASSVTAQGNEQFF. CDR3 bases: TGTGCCAGCAGCGTAACGGCACAGGGCAATGAGCAGTTCTTC.

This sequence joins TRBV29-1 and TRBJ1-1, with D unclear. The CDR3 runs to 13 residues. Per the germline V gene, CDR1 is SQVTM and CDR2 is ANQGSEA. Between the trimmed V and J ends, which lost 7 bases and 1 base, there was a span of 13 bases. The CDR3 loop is CSADFGQNTEAFF. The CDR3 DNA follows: TGCAGCGCGGATTTCGGTCAGAACACTGAAGCTTTCTTT.

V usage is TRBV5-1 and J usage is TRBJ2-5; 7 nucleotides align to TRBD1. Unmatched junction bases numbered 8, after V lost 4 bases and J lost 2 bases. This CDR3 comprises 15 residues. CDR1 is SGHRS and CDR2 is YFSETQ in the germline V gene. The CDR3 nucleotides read TGCGCCAGCAGCAGAGGGGGACAGAGTCAAGAGACCCAGTACTTC. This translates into CASSRGGQSQETQYF.

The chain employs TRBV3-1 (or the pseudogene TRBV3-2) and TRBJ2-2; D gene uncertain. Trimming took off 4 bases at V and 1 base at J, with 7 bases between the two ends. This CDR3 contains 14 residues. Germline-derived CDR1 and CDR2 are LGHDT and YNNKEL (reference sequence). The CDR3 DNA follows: TGTGCCAGCAGCCTAATGGGGAACACCGGGGAGCTGTTTTTT. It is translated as CASSLMGNTGELFF.

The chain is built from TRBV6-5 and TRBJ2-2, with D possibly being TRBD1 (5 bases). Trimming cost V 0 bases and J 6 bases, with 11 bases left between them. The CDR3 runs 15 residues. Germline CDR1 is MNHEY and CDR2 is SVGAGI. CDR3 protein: CASSYSLGVPGELFF. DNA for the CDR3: TGTGCCAGCAGTTACTCTCTAGGGGTTCCCGGGGAGCTGTTTTTT.

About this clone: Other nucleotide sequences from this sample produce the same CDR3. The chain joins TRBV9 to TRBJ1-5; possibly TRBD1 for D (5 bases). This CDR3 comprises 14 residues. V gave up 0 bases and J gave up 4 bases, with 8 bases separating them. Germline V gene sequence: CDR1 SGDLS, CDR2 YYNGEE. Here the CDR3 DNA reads TGTGCCAGCAGCGTAGGCCAGGGTAATCAGCCCCAGCATTTT. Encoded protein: CASSVGQGNQPQHF. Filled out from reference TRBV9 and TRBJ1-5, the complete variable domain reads DSGVTQTPKHLITATGQRVTLRCSPRSGDLSVYWYQQSLDQGLQFLIQYYNGEERAKGNILERFSAQQFPDLHSELNLSSLELGDSALYFCASSVGQGNQPQHFGDGTRLSIL.

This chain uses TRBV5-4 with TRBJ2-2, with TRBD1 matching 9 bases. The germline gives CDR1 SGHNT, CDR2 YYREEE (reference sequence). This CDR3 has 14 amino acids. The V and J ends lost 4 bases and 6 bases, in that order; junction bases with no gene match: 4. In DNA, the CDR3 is TGTGCCAGCAGCCAAAGGACAGGGGCCGGGGAGCTGTTTTTT. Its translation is CASSQRTGAGELFF.

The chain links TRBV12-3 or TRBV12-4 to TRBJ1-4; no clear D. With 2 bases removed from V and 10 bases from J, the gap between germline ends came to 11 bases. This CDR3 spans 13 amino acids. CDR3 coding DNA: TGTGCCAGCAGTTTATCGGGAAGTGGAAAACTGTTTTTT. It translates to CASSLSGSGKLFF.